These 7 T cell receptor beta chains were all obtained from the same sample, sequenced in a study of a mutant IDH1 vaccine in newly diagnosed glioma. Generated by immunoSEQ multiplex PCR, the TCRdb table keeps only in-frame clones and is missing some. Among approximately 45,000 clones listed, under 95% were seen once. Their target antigens are unknown. The time point is: week 23, last vaccination. Vaccine doses each comprised 300 ug of mutant IDH1 20-mer peptide, with topical imiquimod. The sample here was PBMCs, taken from a glioma patient whose treatment included an IDH1 peptide vaccine. The origin of the receptors is a man aged 50-60 years with glioma.

The CDR3 DNA reads as TGTGCCAGTAGTACACTCCCTCTGAACACCGGGGAGCTGTTTTTT. Protein product: CASSTLPLNTGELFF. The chain uses TRBV19 and TRBJ2-2; D is undetermined. The germline V gene has CDR1 LNHDA and CDR2 SQIVND (reference sequence). V lost 4 bases and J 1 base, leaving 10 bases between the germline ends. The CDR3 has 15 residues. The full variable domain, in which reference TRBV19 and TRBJ2-2 provide the parts outside the CDR3, is DGGITQSPKYLFRKEGQNVTLSCEQNLNHDAMYWYRQDPGQGLRLIYYSQIVNDFQKGDIAEGYSVSREKKESFPLTVTSAQKNPTAFYLCASSTLPLNTGELFFGEGSRLTVL.

The chain combines TRBV14 with TRBJ1-2; D is perhaps TRBD1 (5 bases). CDR1 SGHDN and CDR2 FVKESK come from the germline V gene. The CDR3 is made up of 15 amino acids. Trimming stripped 1 base from V and 4 bases from J, with 13 bases between. The DNA for the CDR3 is TGTGCCAGCAGCCAAGTCGGGACCGGGATCTATGGCTACACCTTC. The encoded protein is CASSQVGTGIYGYTF.

V and J are TRBV15 and TRBJ1-2; D is ambiguous. V shed 6 bases and J shed 1 base, with 6 bases lying between them. Germline V gene lookup returns CDR1 LNHNV and CDR2 YYDKDF (reference sequence). The CDR3 is made up of 12 amino acids. Here the CDR3 DNA reads TGTGCCACCAGTCGCTATAACTATGGCTACACCTTC. This codes for CATSRYNYGYTF.

The chain uses TRBV27 and TRBJ2-5; the D is unclear. Per the germline V gene, CDR1 is MNHEY and CDR2 is SMNVEV (reference sequence). CDR3 length equals 14 residues. V was pared by 3 bases and J by 1 base, with 9 bases between. The CDR3 nucleotides read TGTGCCAGCAGTTTTTACCCAGTCCAAGAGACCCAGTACTTC. This sequence encodes CASSFYPVQETQYF.

The chain has TRBV10-2 and TRBJ2-7; D call uncertain. Trimming pared 10 bases from V and 6 bases from J, leaving 10 bases between. The CDR3 runs 10 residues. In germline, CDR1 is WSHSY, CDR2 SAAADI. CDR3 in DNA: TGCGCCACTAAGGGTGGCGAGCAGTACTTC. This sequence encodes CATKGGEQYF.

This sequence joins TRBV2 and TRBJ2-7; D possibly corresponds to TRBD2 (5 bases). The CDR3 extends over 14 amino acids. In germline, CDR1 is SNHLY, CDR2 FYNNEI. V lost 2 bases and J lost 6, with 14 bases in between. CDR3 sequence: CASSEFRGVGEQYF. CDR3 DNA: TGTGCCAGCAGTGAATTTCGGGGTGTGGGCGAGCAGTACTTC.

The gene calls are TRBV7-2 and TRBJ2-3; D is perhaps TRBD1 (6 bases). Germline V gives CDR1 SGHTA, CDR2 FQGNSA. Trimming took 9 bases from V and 7 from J, leaving 14 bases between them. The CDR3 has 12 amino acids. CDR3 protein: CASTGSRYTQYF. In DNA, the CDR3 is TGTGCCAGTACAGGGAGTCGATATACGCAGTATTTT.